The T cell receptor (beta chain) under discussion was sequenced for a study of blood T cell repertoires in COVID-19. Study-wide context: Acute-phase and convalescent COVID-19 samples originated in the United States, Italy and Spain. PBMCs, B-cell-depleted T cells, or T cells provided the cDNA or gDNA that made up the material.

In the authors' workflow: Estimates of nucleated cell counts were drawn from the amplification of reference gene primers. The assay was immunoSEQ multiplex PCR, and TCRdb's table has in-frame clones only and misses some. D and trimming come from the DNA, and the V and J calls and clone size come from that table. The data show over 85,000 clones, with around nine tenths seen just once and 5.1% held by the top ten. This clonotype was sampled from a man aged 40-49 years with acute or convalescent COVID-19. Source material: peripheral blood.

The CDR3, as DNA: TGTGCCAGCTCGGCCCTGGACAGCCCCGCGAGGGGCTACACCTTC. It is translated as CASSALDSPARGYTF. The chain links TRBV18 to TRBJ1-2, with D tentatively TRBD1 (6 bases). Trimming pared 6 bases from V and 8 bases from J, leaving 22 bases between. The CDR3 totals 15 residues. The germline gives CDR1 KGHSH, CDR2 LQKENI.